This T cell receptor beta chain is from a study of radiation and T cells in renal cell carcinoma. Broader study findings: Without pretreatment biopsies, baseline tumor clonotype presence was undetermined. In blood, top tumor clones expanded by 2 weeks, shrinking by 4.

Some clones are missing from TCRdb's copy, which holds only in-frame ones; the method was immunoSEQ multiplex PCR. The sample contains over 85,000 clones, 82% of which appear only once. This clone was observed at least ten times. Its antigen remains unidentified. The time point here: baseline pretreatment blood. Treatment specified: 15 Gy SBRT to primary tumor, nephrectomy 4 weeks later. Clear cell pathology was present in this patient's renal cell carcinoma. Material: blood, obtained from a patient whose treatment included radiotherapy and nephrectomy. The clonotype originates from a man aged 60 to 75 with renal cell carcinoma.

The CDR3, as DNA: TGCAGCGTTGAACAGACAGCTGGAAACACCATATATTTT. Residues: CSVEQTAGNTIYF. The chain carries TRBV29-1 and TRBJ1-3, with D perhaps TRBD1 (5 bases). V dropped 2 bases and J dropped 2 bases, with 7 bases sitting between them. CDR1 is SQVTM, CDR2 ANQGSEA, per germline. CDR3 size: 13 residues. Drawing the rest from reference TRBV29-1 and TRBJ1-3, the complete variable domain is SAVISQKPSRDICQRGTSLTIQCQVDSQVTMMFWYRQQPGQSLTLIATANQGSEATYESGFVIDKFPISRPNLTFSTLTVSNMSPEDSSIYLCSVEQTAGNTIYFGEGSWLTVV.